This TCR beta chain derives from a study of T cell responses to AZD1222 COVID-19 vaccine. Data came from immunoSEQ multiplex PCR; TCRdb stores just in-frame clones and leaves some out. The sample holds around 45,000 clones, roughly 87% seen once. The CDR3 consists of 14 residues. V trimming: 6 bases; J trimming: 5 bases; junction bases outside the gene matches: 6. Germline V lookup: CDR1 MGHDK, CDR2 SYGVNS. The sample in question was peripheral blood, obtained 28 days after the second AZD1222 dose. The receptor's source is an adult who received the AZD1222 COVID-19 vaccine. J is TRBJ2-2 and V is TRBV25-1; 7 bases line up with TRBD1. In DNA form, the CDR3 reads TGTGCCAGCAGCCCGGGACAGAGAACCGGGGAGCTGTTTTTT. Amino acid sequence: CASSPGQRTGELFF.